Shown below are 5 T cell receptor beta chains from a single sample sequenced in a study of cytomegalovirus exposure and HLA in healthy donors. TCRdb's copy holds only in-frame clones and misses some; the assay was immunoSEQ multiplex PCR. The repertoire holds roughly 150,000 clones, with around 92% as singletons. Sequenced material: PBMCs. These receptors were taken from a woman aged 18-29 years in good health and CMV-seropositive.

J is TRBJ2-2 and V is TRBV7-6; 8 bases are shared with TRBD2. In germline, CDR1 is SGHVS, CDR2 FNYEAQ. This CDR3 comprises 16 residues. The V segment lost 3 bases and the J segment 6 bases; nucleotides outside the gene matches: 9. CDR3 sequence: CASSFDREGPAGELFF. The DNA of the CDR3 is TGTGCCAGCAGCTTTGACCGGGAGGGCCCCGCCGGGGAGCTGTTTTTT.

J is TRBJ2-4 and V is TRBV27; D remains ambiguous. The CDR3 sequence is 14 residues long. Germline V lookup: CDR1 MNHEY, CDR2 SMNVEV (reference sequence). Trimming left V 3 bases short and J 7 bases short, with 13 bases between. The CDR3 DNA reads TGTGCCAGCAGTTTGATCAGGAATACTAACATTCAGTACTTC. Encoded protein: CASSLIRNTNIQYF.

This sequence joins TRBV5-8 and TRBJ1-2; 7 nucleotides agree with TRBD1. This CDR3 spans 15 amino acids. The junction had 10 bases not matched to a gene; V was cut back by 4 bases and J by 4 bases. Germline lookup yields CDR1 SGHTS and CDR2 YDEGEE. The CDR3 protein is CASSHEPGQSYGYTF. The DNA of the CDR3 is TGTGCCAGCAGCCACGAACCGGGACAGTCCTATGGCTACACCTTC. The variable domain in full, completed from reference TRBV5-8 and TRBJ1-2, reads EAGVTQSPTHLIKTRGQQATLRCSPISGHTSVYWYQQALGLGLQFLLWYDEGEERNRGNFPPRFSGRQFPNYSSELNVNALELEDSALYLCASSHEPGQSYGYTFGSGTRLTVV.

The rearrangement links TRBV9 to TRBJ2-5; 10 nucleotides align to TRBD2. Germline V gives CDR1 SGDLS, CDR2 YYNGEE. V gave up 0 bases and J gave up 8 bases; unmatched junction bases: 4. The CDR3 is made up of 14 amino acids. Here the CDR3 reads CASSVDSSGSTQYF. The CDR3 DNA sequence: TGTGCCAGCAGCGTAGACTCTAGCGGGAGTACCCAGTACTTC.

The chain joins TRBV10-2 to TRBJ1-1; D is undetermined. V was shortened by 6 bases and J by 7 bases, with 15 bases between the two germline ends. The CDR3 sequence is 13 residues long. The V gene's germline CDR1 is WSHSY and CDR2 SAAADI. CDR3 in amino acids: CASSSLGGIEAFF. CDR3 bases: TGCGCCAGCAGCTCCCTCGGCGGGATTGAAGCTTTCTTT.